The 18 T cell receptor beta chains below were found in one sample sequenced in a study of T cells after yellow fever vaccination. TCRdb ran MiXCR on the 5' RACE reads and lists one entry per CDR3 protein. The sample contains 110,000 to 150,000 distinct CDR3 sequences, about 6.9% of which appear only once. The sequences come from CD4+ T cells sorted from PBMCs, collected 10 days after the yellow fever booster vaccination. The receptors were sampled from a man aged 25-45 years who received the YFV17D yellow fever vaccine.

V gene TRBV5-1 combines with J gene TRBJ1-2; 8 nucleotides line up with TRBD1. CDR1 is SGHRS, CDR2 YFSETQ, per germline. This CDR3 region has 13 residues. V dropped 7 bases and J dropped 7; count of bases not matched to a gene: 9. Written as DNA, the CDR3 is TGCGCCAGCGGCGGACAGGGAGGCGCTGGCTACACCTTC. It translates to CASGGQGGAGYTF. The full variable domain, with the rest looked up from reference TRBV5-1 and TRBJ1-2, is KAGVTQTPRYLIKTRGQQVTLSCSPISGHRSVSWYQQTPGQGLQFLFEYFSETQRNKGNFPGRFSGRQFSNSRSEMNVSTLELGDSALYLCASGGQGGAGYTFGSGTRLTVV.

This clonotype came up a few times. The J gene is TRBJ2-5, the V gene TRBV10-2; the D gene is possibly TRBD1 (7 bases). The CDR3 is made up of 13 amino acids. V lost 6 bases and J 4 bases, leaving 12 bases between the germline ends. Germline CDR1 and CDR2: WSHSY and SAAADI. CDR3 sequence: CASRRGRGETQYF. DNA for the CDR3: TGCGCCAGCAGAAGGGGGCGGGGAGAGACCCAGTACTTC.

This clonotype was seen at least ten times. The rearrangement links TRBV5-1 to TRBJ2-7; D possibly matches TRBD1 or TRBD2 (5 bases each). This CDR3 has 15 amino acids. CDR1 is SGHRS and CDR2 is YFSETQ in the germline V gene. V lost 4 bases to trimming and J lost 2 bases, with 16 bases between them. CDR3 DNA sequence: TGCGCCAGCAGCCAGGGTGATGGGAGACCCTACGAGCAGTACTTC. Translation gives CASSQGDGRPYEQYF.

Ten or more counts support this clonotype. CDR3 residues: CASSYGRGQETQYF. The CDR3 DNA sequence: TGTGCCAGCAGCTATGGGCGGGGGCAAGAGACCCAGTACTTC. The V gene is TRBV5-4, the J gene TRBJ2-5, with 7 bases matching TRBD2. This CDR3 has 14 amino acids. Germline loops: CDR1 SGHNT, CDR2 YYREEE (reference sequence). The junction had 4 bases not matched to a gene; V was cut back by 3 bases and J by 2 bases.

The sample holds many counts of this clonotype. The J gene is TRBJ2-3, the V gene TRBV29-1, with 10 bases fitting TRBD2. This CDR3 has 16 amino acids. Trimming took 5 bases from V and 1 from J; bases not matched to a gene: 9. Germline lookup yields CDR1 SQVTM and CDR2 ANQGSEA. This CDR3 reads CSVLPLAGVGTDTQYF. CDR3 bases: TGCAGCGTTTTACCCCTAGCGGGAGTGGGCACAGATACGCAGTATTTT.

This clonotype appeared many times. V and J are TRBV29-1 and TRBJ1-2, with TRBD1 matching over 7 bases. CDR3 length equals 12 residues. Germline loops: CDR1 SQVTM, CDR2 ANQGSEA. Trimming at V came to 7 bases and at J to 6 bases, leaving 8 bases not matched to a gene. In DNA, the CDR3 is TGCAGCGGGACTCGACAGGGCGATGGCTACACCTTC. The encoded protein is CSGTRQGDGYTF.

This clonotype was recorded at least ten times. The chain uses TRBV29-1 and TRBJ1-5; tentative D call: TRBD1 (5 bases). Per the germline V gene, CDR1 is SQVTM and CDR2 is ANQGSEA. V dropped 2 bases and J dropped 2 bases, with 7 bases sitting between them. The CDR3 contains 13 residues. The CDR3 region is CSVEQGGNQPQHF. CDR3 nucleotide sequence: TGCAGCGTTGAACAGGGTGGCAATCAGCCCCAGCATTTT.

At least ten counts were recorded for this clonotype. The chain links TRBV2 to TRBJ2-7; TRBD1 matches 7 bases. Per germline, CDR1 SNHLY and CDR2 FYNNEI. The J segment lost 12 bases and the V segment lost 5 bases, leaving 7 bases of the junction unmatched. The CDR3 has 11 amino acids. The CDR3 loop reads CASSFDRAMYF. Written as DNA, the CDR3 is TGTGCCAGCAGTTTTGACAGGGCTATGTACTTC.

In its sample, this clonotype was seen many times. The chain joins TRBV12-3 or TRBV12-4 to TRBJ2-2, with D possibly being TRBD2 (6 bases). The V end was cut by 6 bases, the J end by 0 bases, with 20 bases between. There are 18 residues in the CDR3. CDR3 DNA sequence: TGTGCCAGCAGCTACCAGGTGGGAGGAAGAACGAACACCGGGGAGCTGTTTTTT. This gives the protein CASSYQVGGRTNTGELFF.

This clonotype occurred a few times. The chain recombines TRBV20-1 with TRBJ2-3, with 10 bases identical to TRBD2. Germline V gives CDR1 DFQATT, CDR2 SNEGSKA (reference sequence). V was pared by 0 bases and J by 10 bases, with 10 bases of the junction left unmatched. The CDR3 is made up of 15 amino acids. CDR3 loop: CSARDGLAGAIPQYF. The CDR3 nucleotides read TGCAGTGCTAGAGATGGGCTAGCGGGAGCTATCCCGCAGTATTTT.

In this sample, this clonotype turned up many times. The chain has TRBV10-3 and TRBJ1-1; no reliable D call. CDR1 is ENHRY and CDR2 is SYGVKD in the germline V gene. The CDR3 has 12 amino acids. Trimming shortened V by 10 bases and J by 2 bases, and 11 bases separated the two germline ends. The CDR3 region has the DNA TGTGCCACCGCCGAACTTAACACTGAAGCTTTCTTT. It translates to CATAELNTEAFF.

This clonotype was seen repeatedly, ten times or more. V is TRBV11-2 and J is TRBJ2-3; perhaps TRBD1 as D (6 bases). Trimming removed 6 bases from V and 1 base from J, with 14 bases in between. The CDR3 spans 15 residues. Per germline, CDR1 SGHAT and CDR2 FQNNGV. In DNA, the CDR3 is TGTGCCAGCAGGTGGCCGGGACACCGCACAGATACGCAGTATTTT. This gives the protein CASRWPGHRTDTQYF.

This clonotype appeared a single time. A read error may be the cause here, since a much bigger clone is one base away. CDR3 residues: CASSLNAGVADAQYF. The CDR3 bases are TGTGCCAGCAGCTTGAACGCGGGAGTAGCTGATGCGCAGTATTTT. The rearrangement joins TRBV7-2 to TRBJ2-3, with 7 bases aligning to TRBD2. The V and J ends lost 3 bases and 10 bases, in that order; junction bases with no gene match: 13. CDR1 and CDR2 from the germline V gene are SGHTA and FQGNSA. The CDR3 runs 15 residues.

This clonotype was seen a few times. The chain carries TRBV11-1 and TRBJ2-1, with 12 bases lining up with TRBD2. The J segment lost 8 bases and the V segment lost 4 bases, leaving 9 bases of the junction unmatched. The CDR3 covers 16 residues. Germline lookup yields CDR1 SGHAT and CDR2 FQDESV (reference sequence). The CDR3 DNA sequence: TGTGCCAGCAGCTCTCGACTAGCGGGAGTGTTAGATGAGCAGTTCTTC. It codes for CASSSRLAGVLDEQFF.

The sample holds many counts of this clonotype. The CDR3 region is CASSQSAGGPLQETQYF. CDR3 nucleotides: TGCGCCAGCAGCCAATCTGCGGGGGGGCCTCTTCAAGAGACCCAGTACTTC. The chain uses TRBV5-1 and TRBJ2-5; 9 positions match TRBD2. Unmatched junction bases numbered 12, after V lost 4 bases and J lost 2 bases. This CDR3 contains 17 residues. Germline V lookup: CDR1 SGHRS, CDR2 YFSETQ.

This clonotype was seen ten or more times. This sequence joins TRBV3-1 and TRBJ2-7, with D possibly TRBD2 on 6 matching bases. The V gene lost 1 base and the J gene lost 3 bases, with 13 bases spanning the gap. This CDR3 comprises 15 residues. Germline CDR1 is LGHDT and CDR2 is YNNKEL (reference sequence). The CDR3 DNA reads as TGTGCCAGCAGCCAAGGCCCAACTAGCAGCTACGAGCAGTACTTC. Its translation is CASSQGPTSSYEQYF.

The CDR3 DNA sequence: TGCAGTGCTAGAGCCACCAGATCTGAATACGAGCAGTACTTC. Residues: CSARATRSEYEQYF. The rearrangement uses TRBV20-1 and TRBJ2-7; D is undetermined. Looked up from germline, CDR1 is DFQATT and CDR2 is SNEGSKA (reference sequence). The V and J ends lost 1 base and 4 bases respectively, with 14 bases between them. The CDR3 loop spans 14 amino acids.

This rearrangement joins TRBV10-3 to TRBJ2-4, with D possibly matching TRBD2 (7 bases). V shed 0 bases and J shed 9 bases, with 15 bases lying between them. CDR1 is ENHRY and CDR2 is SYGVKD in the germline V gene. The CDR3 consists of 15 residues. The CDR3 region is CAISESGGARGIQYF. Here the CDR3 DNA reads TGTGCCATCAGTGAGTCGGGGGGGGCGCGTGGCATTCAGTACTTC.